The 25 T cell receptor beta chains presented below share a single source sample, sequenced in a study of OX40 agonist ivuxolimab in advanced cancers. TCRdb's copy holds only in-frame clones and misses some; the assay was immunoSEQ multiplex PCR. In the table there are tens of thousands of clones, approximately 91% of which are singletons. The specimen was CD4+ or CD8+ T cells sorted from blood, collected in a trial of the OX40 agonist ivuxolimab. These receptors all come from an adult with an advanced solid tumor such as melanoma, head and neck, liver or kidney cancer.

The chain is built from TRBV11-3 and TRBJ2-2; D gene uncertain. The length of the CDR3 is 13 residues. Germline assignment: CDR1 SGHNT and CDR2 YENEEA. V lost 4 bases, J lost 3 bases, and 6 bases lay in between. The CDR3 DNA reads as TGTGCCAGCAGCTCGCCGTACACCGGGGAGCTGTTTTTT. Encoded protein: CASSSPYTGELFF.

CDR3 residues: CASRDRDGQSNYGYTF. DNA for the CDR3: TGCGCCAGCAGGGATAGGGACGGACAATCTAACTATGGCTACACCTTC. The rearrangement links TRBV4-1 to TRBJ1-2, with D perhaps matching TRBD1 (5 bases). The germline V and J ends were trimmed by 6 bases and 0 bases, with 17 bases remaining between them. There are 16 residues in the CDR3. The germline V gene encodes CDR1 MGHRA and CDR2 YSYEKL.

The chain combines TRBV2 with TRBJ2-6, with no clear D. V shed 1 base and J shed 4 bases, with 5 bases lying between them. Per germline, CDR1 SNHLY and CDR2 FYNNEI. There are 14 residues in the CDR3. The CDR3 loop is CASSEGVGANVLTF. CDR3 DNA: TGTGCCAGCAGTGAAGGGGTCGGGGCCAACGTCCTGACTTTC.

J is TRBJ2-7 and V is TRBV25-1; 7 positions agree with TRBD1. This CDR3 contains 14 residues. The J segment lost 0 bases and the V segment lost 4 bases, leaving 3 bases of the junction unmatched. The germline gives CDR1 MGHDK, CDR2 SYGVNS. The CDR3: CASSAAGGSYEQYF. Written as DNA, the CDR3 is TGTGCCAGCAGTGCGGCAGGGGGCTCCTACGAGCAGTACTTC.

The CDR3 DNA sequence: TGTGCCAGCAGCCAAGATCGGGAGGTGGCTGAAAAACTGTTTTTT. As protein: CASSQDREVAEKLFF. The V and J genes are TRBV4-2 and TRBJ1-4, with no clear D. Trimming took off 0 bases at V and 7 bases at J, with 12 bases between the two ends. Per germline, CDR1 LGHNA and CDR2 YNFKEQ. The CDR3 loop spans 15 amino acids.

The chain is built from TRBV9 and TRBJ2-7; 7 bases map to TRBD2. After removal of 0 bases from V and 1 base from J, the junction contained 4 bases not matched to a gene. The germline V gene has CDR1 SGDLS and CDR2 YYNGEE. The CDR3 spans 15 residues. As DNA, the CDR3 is TGTGCCAGCAGCGTAGGATCGGGAGGTTCCTACGAGCAGTACTTC. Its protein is CASSVGSGGSYEQYF.

CDR3 DNA sequence: TGTGCCAGCAGCTTAGACGCCTACTCTGGAAACACCATATATTTT. This sequence encodes CASSLDAYSGNTIYF. This rearrangement joins TRBV7-8 to TRBJ1-3; no clear D gene. Germline V gene lookup returns CDR1 SGHVS and CDR2 FQNEAQ. The ends were cut back, 1 base at V and 0 bases at J, with 7 bases in the middle. This CDR3 is built from 15 residues.

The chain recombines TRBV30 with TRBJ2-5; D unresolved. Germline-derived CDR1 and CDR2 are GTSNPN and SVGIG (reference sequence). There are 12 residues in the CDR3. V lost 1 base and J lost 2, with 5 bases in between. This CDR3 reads CAWSARQETQYF. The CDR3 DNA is TGTGCCTGGAGTGCCAGGCAAGAGACCCAGTACTTC. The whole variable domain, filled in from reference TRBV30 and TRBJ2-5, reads SQTIHQWPATLVQPVGSPLSLECTVEGTSNPNLYWYRQAAGRGLQLLFYSVGIGQISSEVPQNLSASRPQDRQFILSSKKLLLSDSGFYLCAWSARQETQYFGPGTRLLVL.

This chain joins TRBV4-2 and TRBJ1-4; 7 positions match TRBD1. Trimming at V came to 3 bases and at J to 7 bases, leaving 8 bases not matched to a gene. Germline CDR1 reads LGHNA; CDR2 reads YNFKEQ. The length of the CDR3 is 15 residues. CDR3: CASSQGGTEGEKLFF. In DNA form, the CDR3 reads TGTGCCAGCAGCCAGGGCGGGACAGAGGGTGAAAAACTGTTTTTT.

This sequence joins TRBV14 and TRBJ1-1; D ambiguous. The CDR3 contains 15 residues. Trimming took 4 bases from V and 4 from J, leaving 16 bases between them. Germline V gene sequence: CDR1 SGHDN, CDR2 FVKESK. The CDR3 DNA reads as TGTGCCAGCAGCCCATATAACACGGGTGGCACTGAAGCTTTCTTT. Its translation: CASSPYNTGGTEAFF.

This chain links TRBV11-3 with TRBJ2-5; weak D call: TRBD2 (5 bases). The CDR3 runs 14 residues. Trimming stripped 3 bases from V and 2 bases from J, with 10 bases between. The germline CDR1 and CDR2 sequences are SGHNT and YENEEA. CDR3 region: CASSFISGQETQYF. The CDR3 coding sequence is TGTGCCAGCAGCTTTATCAGCGGACAAGAGACCCAGTACTTC.

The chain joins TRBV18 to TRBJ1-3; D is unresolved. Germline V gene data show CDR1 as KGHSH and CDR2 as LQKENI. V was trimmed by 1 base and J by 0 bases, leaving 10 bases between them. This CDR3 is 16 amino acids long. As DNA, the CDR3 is TGTGCCAGCTCACCACGGTTCGAGGGCTCTGGAAACACCATATATTTT. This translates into CASSPRFEGSGNTIYF.

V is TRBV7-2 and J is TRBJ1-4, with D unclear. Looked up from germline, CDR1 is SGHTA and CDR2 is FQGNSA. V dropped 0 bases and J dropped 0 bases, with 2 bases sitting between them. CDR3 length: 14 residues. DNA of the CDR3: TGTGCCAGCAGCTTAGCCGCAACTAATGAAAAACTGTTTTTT. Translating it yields CASSLAATNEKLFF.

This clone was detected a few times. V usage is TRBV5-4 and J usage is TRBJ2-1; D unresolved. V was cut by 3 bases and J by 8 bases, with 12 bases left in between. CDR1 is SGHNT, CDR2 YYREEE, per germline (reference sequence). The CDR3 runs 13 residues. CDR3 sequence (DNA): TGTGCCAGCAGCTCATACGACCGCGATGAGCAGTTCTTC. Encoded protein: CASSSYDRDEQFF.

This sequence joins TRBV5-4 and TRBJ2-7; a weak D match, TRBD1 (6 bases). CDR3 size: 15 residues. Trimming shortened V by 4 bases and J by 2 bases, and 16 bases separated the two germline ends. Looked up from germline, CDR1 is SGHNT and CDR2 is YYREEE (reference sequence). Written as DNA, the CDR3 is TGTGCCAGCAGCCAAGATCCAGGGGAAGCCTACGAGCAGTACTTC. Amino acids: CASSQDPGEAYEQYF.

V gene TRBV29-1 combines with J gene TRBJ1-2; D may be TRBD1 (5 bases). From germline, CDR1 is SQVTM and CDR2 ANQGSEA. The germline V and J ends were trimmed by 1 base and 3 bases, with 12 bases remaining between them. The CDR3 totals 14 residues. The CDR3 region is CSVEGGADYYGYTF. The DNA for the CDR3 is TGCAGCGTTGAAGGTGGGGCGGATTACTATGGCTACACCTTC.

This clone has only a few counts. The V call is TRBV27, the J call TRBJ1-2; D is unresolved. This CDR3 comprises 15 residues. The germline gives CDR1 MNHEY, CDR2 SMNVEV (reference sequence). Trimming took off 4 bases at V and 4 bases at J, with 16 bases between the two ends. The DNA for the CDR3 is TGTGCCAGCAGTTCAAGTCCCTCGCCGGGCTATGGCTACACCTTC. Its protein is CASSSSPSPGYGYTF.

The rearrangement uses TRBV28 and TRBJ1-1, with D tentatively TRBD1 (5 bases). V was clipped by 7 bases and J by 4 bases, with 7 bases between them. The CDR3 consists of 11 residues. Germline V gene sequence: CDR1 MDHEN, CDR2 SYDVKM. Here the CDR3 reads CASNQGTEAFF. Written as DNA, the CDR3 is TGTGCCAGCAACCAGGGCACTGAAGCTTTCTTT.

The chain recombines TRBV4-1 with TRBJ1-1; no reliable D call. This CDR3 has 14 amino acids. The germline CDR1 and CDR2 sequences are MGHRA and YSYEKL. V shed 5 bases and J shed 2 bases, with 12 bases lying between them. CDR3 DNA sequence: TGCGCCAGCAGCACCGCACATATAAACACTGAAGCTTTCTTT. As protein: CASSTAHINTEAFF.

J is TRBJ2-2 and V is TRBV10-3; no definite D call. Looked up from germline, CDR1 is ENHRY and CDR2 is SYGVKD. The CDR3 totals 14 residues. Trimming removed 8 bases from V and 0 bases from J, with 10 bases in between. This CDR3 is CAIRQVANTGELFF. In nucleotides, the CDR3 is TGTGCCATCCGGCAGGTCGCGAACACCGGGGAGCTGTTTTTT.

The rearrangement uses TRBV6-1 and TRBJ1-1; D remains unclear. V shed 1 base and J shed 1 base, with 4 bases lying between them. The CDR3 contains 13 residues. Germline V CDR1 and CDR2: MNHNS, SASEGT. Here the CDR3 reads CASSEVQNTEAFF. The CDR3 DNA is TGTGCCAGCAGTGAAGTGCAGAACACTGAAGCTTTCTTT.

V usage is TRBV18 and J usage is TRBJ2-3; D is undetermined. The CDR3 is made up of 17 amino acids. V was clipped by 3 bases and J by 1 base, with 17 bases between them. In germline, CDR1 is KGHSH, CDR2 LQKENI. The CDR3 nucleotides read TGTGCCAGCTCACCCTTCTGGACGGGCGGCGGCACAGATACGCAGTATTTT. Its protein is CASSPFWTGGGTDTQYF.

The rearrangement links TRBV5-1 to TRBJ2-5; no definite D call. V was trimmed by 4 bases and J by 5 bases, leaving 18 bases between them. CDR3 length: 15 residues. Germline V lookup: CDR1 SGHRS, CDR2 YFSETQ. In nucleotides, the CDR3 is TGCGCCAGCAGCCTCTCCGGGCTCAAAGAGGAGACCCAGTACTTC. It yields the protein CASSLSGLKEETQYF.

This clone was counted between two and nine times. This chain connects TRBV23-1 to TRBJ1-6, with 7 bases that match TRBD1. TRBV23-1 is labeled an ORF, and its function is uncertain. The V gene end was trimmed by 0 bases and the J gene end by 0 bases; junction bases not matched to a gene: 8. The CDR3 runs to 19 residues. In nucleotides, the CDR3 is TGCGCCAGCAGTCAATCAGCATGGGGACAGAGCTCCTATAATTCACCCCTCCACTTT. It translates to CASSQSAWGQSSYNSPLHF.

The CDR3 reads CASSEAVTSRNTIYF. In DNA form, the CDR3 reads TGTGCCAGCAGTGAAGCTGTCACGTCTAGGAACACCATATATTTT. The J gene is TRBJ1-3, the V gene TRBV6-1; D not resolved. Trimming pared 0 bases from V and 7 bases from J, leaving 13 bases between. CDR1 is MNHNS, CDR2 SASEGT, per germline. This CDR3 region has 15 residues.